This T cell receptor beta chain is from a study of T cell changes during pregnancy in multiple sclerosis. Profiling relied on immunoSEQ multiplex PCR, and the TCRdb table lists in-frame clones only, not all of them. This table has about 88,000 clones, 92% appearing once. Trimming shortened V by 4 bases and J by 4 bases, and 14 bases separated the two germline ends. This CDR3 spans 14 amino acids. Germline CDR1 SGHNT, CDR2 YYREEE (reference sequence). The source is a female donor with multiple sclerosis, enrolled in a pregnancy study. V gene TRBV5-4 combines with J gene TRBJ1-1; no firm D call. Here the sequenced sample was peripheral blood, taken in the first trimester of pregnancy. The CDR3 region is CASSRTLTGTEAFF. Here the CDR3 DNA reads TGTGCCAGCAGCCGGACTCTTACGGGCACTGAAGCTTTCTTT.